The clone carrying this T cell receptor (beta chain) was detected only a few times. What it binds is not known. Clones were sequenced by immunoSEQ multiplex PCR, and TCRdb holds only the in-frame ones, with some missing. This repertoire shows approximately 44,000 clones, 75% to 85% found once; its top ten account for over 9%. Time point in this sample: week 35, safety follow-up. One vaccine dose held 300 ug of mutant IDH1 20-mer peptide and came with topical imiquimod. Donors had new IDH1-mutant astrocytomas of WHO grade 3 or 4 (ATRX-lost). V lost 5 bases to trimming and J lost 7 bases; unmatched junction nucleotides: 10. The CDR3 is made up of 14 amino acids. CDR1 SGHAT and CDR2 FQNNGV come from the germline V gene. The sample is drawn from a study of a mutant IDH1 vaccine in newly diagnosed glioma.

The genes are TRBV11-2 and TRBJ1-2, with 7 bases aligning to TRBD1. Sequencing used PBMCs, obtained from a glioma patient whose treatment included an IDH1 peptide vaccine. This sequence was found in a man aged 40-49 years with glioma. The CDR3 is CASSTRAGGIGYTF. Written as DNA, the CDR3 is TGTGCCAGCAGCACTCGCGCAGGGGGTATTGGCTACACCTTC.